Listed below are T cell receptor beta chains from one sample, sequenced in a study of somatic mutations in cytotoxic T cells in rheumatoid arthritis. Data came from immunoSEQ multiplex PCR; TCRdb stores just in-frame clones and leaves some out. The sample carries 25,000 to 35,000 clones, around nine tenths recorded once. The sequencing input was CD8+ T cells sorted from blood. These receptors all stem from an adult with rheumatoid arthritis. Each CDR3 is given with its conserved first and last residue.

>TRBJ2-2|TRBV30
CALTVNTGELFF
>TRBJ1-3|TRBV28
CASSSGGPGNTIYF
>TRBJ1-1|TRBV19
CASRTDIMNTEAFF
>TRBJ2-2|TRBV5-6
CASSLDGPLADTGELFF
>TRBJ1-1|TRBV7-3
CASSLMDGGNTEAFF
>TRBJ2-1|TRBV5-5
CASSLGLAGYNEQFF
>TRBJ2-1|TRBV2
CASSEILAAYNEQFF
>TRBJ1-2|TRBV7-2
CASSPGTNYGYTF
>TRBJ1-1|TRBV7-8
CASSLVRTEAFF
>TRBJ2-1|TRBV4-2
CASSQVKGLAVDNEQFF
>TRBJ1-2|TRBV9
CASSARDSDIYGYTF
>TRBJ1-1|TRBV6-1
CASSLTGAFVEAFF
>TRBJ2-1|TRBV7-8
CASSRTYPYNEQFF
>TRBJ2-1|TRBV7-2
CASSSHKATGNNEQFF
>TRBJ1-2|TRBV2
CASSHTGDTF
>TRBJ2-3|TRBV27
CASSWGTNTDTQYF
>TRBJ2-7|TRBV6-6
CASREQVNEQYF
>TRBJ2-2|TRBV12-5
CASGSGANTGELFF
>TRBJ2-1|TRBV29-1
CSGGNSEVSEQFF
>TRBJ1-2|TRBV7-9
CASSLVDGPLRGYTF
>TRBJ1-4|TRBV7-8
CASSLGVGVGEKLFF
>TRBJ1-2|TRBV5-4
CASRREVGTSYGYTF
>TRBJ2-7|TRBV25-1
CASSPEGSGAYEQYF
>TRBJ2-1|TRBV29-1
CSVGSSGGYSNEQFF
>TRBJ2-7|TRBV6-5
CASSYQTSGFYEQYF
>TRBJ2-1|TRBV6-5
CASSEQGSYNEQFF
>TRBJ1-2|TRBV5-1
CASTPDVRGNYGYTF
>TRBJ1-5|TRBV6-5
CASRPLGTGQGTQHF
>TRBJ2-7|TRBV5-6
CASSRGGLDEQYF
>TRBJ1-2|TRBV28
CASRPGQGAWYGYTF
>TRBJ2-1|TRBV25-1
CASSELTASSYNEQFF
>TRBJ1-2|TRBV19
CASSIRGGQVYGYTF
>TRBJ2-1|TRBV6-5
CASSYGVPDEQFF
>TRBJ1-2|TRBV30
CAWSETGVYGYTF
>TRBJ1-2|TRBV4-1
CASSQAPNSFGDRSLINYGYTF
>TRBJ1-3|TRBV25-1
CARTGTSERNTIYF
>TRBJ2-7|TRBV6-1
CASSETGAYEQYF
>TRBJ2-3|TRBV4-1
CASSQERGLPDTQYF
>TRBJ2-7|TRBV27
CASSLGGRSYEQYF
>TRBJ2-7|TRBV7-6
CASSLGTGGVQYF
>TRBJ2-3|TRBV6-6
CASSLAGPRSTDTQYF
>TRBJ2-7|TRBV6-1
CASSGWTGGDYEQYF
>TRBJ2-2|TRBV10-3
CAISGSSGGANTGELFF
>TRBJ2-2|TRBV4-3
CASSPSRGGTGELFF
>TRBJ2-2|TRBV7-2
CASSPDSNTGELFF
>TRBJ2-3|TRBV25-1
CARGLAGLADTQYF
>TRBJ2-3|TRBV7-8
CASSLTTSTDTQYF
>TRBJ2-2|TRBV9
CASSAGLNTGELFF
>TRBJ1-5|TRBV28
CASSLRDNQPQHF